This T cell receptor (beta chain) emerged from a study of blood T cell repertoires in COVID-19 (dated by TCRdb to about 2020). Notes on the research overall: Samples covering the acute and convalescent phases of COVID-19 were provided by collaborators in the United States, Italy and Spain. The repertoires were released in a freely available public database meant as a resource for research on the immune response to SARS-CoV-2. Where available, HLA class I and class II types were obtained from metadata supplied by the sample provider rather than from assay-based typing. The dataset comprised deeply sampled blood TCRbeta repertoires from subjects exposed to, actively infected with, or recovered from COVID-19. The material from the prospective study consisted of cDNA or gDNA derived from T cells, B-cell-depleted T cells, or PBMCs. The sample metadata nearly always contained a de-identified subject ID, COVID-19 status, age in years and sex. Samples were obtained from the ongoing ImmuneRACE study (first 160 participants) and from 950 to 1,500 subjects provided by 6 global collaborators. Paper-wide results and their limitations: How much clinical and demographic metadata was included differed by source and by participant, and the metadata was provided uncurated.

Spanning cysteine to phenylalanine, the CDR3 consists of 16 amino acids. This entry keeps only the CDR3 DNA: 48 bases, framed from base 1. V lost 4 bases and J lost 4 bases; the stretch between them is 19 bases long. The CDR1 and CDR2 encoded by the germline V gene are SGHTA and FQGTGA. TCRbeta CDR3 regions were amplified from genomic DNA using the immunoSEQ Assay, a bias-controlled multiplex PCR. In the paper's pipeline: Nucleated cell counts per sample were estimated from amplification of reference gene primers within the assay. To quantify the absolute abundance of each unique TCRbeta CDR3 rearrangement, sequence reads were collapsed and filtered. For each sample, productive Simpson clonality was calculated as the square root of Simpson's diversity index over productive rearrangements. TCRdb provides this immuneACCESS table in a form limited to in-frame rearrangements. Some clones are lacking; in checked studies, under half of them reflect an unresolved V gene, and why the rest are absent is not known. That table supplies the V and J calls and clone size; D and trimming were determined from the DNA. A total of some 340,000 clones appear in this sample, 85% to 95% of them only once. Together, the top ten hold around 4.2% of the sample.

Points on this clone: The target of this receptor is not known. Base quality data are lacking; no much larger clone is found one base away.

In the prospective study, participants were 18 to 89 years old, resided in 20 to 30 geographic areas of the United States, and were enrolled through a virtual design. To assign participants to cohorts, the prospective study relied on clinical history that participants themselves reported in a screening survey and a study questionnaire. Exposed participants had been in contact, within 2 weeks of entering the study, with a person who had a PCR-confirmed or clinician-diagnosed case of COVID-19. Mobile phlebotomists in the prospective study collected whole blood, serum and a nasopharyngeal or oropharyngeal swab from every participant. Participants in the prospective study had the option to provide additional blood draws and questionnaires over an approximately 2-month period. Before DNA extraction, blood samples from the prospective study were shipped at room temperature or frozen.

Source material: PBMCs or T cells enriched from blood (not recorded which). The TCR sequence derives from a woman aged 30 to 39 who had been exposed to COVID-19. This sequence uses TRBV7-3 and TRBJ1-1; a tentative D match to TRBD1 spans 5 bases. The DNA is TGTGCCAGCAGCTCCTACGCCCCGGGGGTGGGCACTGAAGCTTTCTTT. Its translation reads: CASSSYAPGVGTEAFF. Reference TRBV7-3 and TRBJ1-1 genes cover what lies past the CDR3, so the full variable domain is GAGVSQTPSNKVTEKGKYVELRCDPISGHTALYWYRQSLGQGPEFLIYFQGTGAADDSGLPNDRFFAVRPEGSVSTLKIQRTERGDSAVYLCASSSYAPGVGTEAFFGQGTRLTVV.